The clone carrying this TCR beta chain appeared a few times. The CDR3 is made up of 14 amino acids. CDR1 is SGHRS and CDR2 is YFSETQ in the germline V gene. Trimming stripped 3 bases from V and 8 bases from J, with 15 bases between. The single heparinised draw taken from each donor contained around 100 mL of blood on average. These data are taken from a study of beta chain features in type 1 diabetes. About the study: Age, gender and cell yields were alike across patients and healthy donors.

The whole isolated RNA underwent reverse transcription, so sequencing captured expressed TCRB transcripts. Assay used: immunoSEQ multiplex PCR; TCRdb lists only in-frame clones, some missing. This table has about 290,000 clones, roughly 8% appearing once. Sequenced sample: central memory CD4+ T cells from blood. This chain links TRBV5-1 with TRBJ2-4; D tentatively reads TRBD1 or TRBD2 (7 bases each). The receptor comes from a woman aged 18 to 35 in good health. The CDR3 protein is CASSSDREGDIQYF. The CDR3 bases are TGCGCCAGCAGCTCCGACAGGGAGGGAGACATTCAGTACTTC. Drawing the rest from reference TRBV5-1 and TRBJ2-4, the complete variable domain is KAGVTQTPRYLIKTRGQQVTLSCSPISGHRSVSWYQQTPGQGLQFLFEYFSETQRNKGNFPGRFSGRQFSNSRSEMNVSTLELGDSALYLCASSSDREGDIQYFGAGTRLSVL.